Following are 5 T cell receptor beta chains from one sample sequenced in a study of Graves' ophthalmopathy and Graves' hyperthyroidism. Amplification from RNA transcripts yielded the TCR beta CDR3 regions. The authors performed first-round RT-PCR with HTBI primers and then a second-round multiplex PCR. TCRdb itself ran the multiplex PCR reads through MiXCR, one entry per CDR3 protein. The sample has some 350,000 distinct CDR3 sequences, 15% to 20% seen once. Sequenced: peripheral blood. The receptor set was obtained from an adult woman with stable Graves' hyperthyroidism.

This clonotype has just a few counts. Just one base apart from a much larger clone, this may be a read error. The chain combines TRBV2 with TRBJ2-5; 8 nucleotides agree with TRBD1. This CDR3 is built from 16 residues. Germline-derived CDR1 and CDR2 are SNHLY and FYNNEI. DNA of the CDR3: TGTGCCAGCAGTGAGATGGGCAGGGGGCGCTGGGAGATCCAGTACTTC. Translation: CASSEMGRGRWEIQYF.

This clonotype showed up many times. This sequence joins TRBV10-1 and TRBJ1-1, with D possibly TRBD1 on 6 matching bases. The germline V gene encodes CDR1 WNHNN and CDR2 SYGVQD (reference sequence). The V end lost 2 bases, the J end lost 0 bases, and 16 bases lay between the germline ends. CDR3 length: 17 amino acids. CDR3 in DNA: TGCGCCAGCAGTGAGAGTCCCGGGACACAAATGAACACTGAAGCTTTCTTT. This codes for CASSESPGTQMNTEAFF.

This clonotype came up many times. The chain links TRBV7-9 to TRBJ1-2; D ambiguous. This CDR3 is 14 amino acids long. Trimming left V 5 bases short and J 8 bases short, with 18 bases between. Germline loops: CDR1 SEHNR, CDR2 FQNEAQ (reference sequence). Here the CDR3 reads CASSPTPGPEGYTF. The DNA of the CDR3 is TGTGCCAGCAGCCCTACCCCGGGTCCAGAGGGCTACACCTTC.

Many counts were recorded for this clonotype. The chain couples TRBV7-8 to TRBJ1-1; D ambiguous. The CDR3 has 13 residues. Germline V lookup: CDR1 SGHVS, CDR2 FQNEAQ. Trimming took 3 bases from V and 3 from J, leaving 8 bases between them. CDR3 region: CASSFVSDTEAFF. CDR3 sequence (DNA): TGTGCCAGCAGCTTCGTAAGCGACACTGAAGCTTTCTTT.

This clonotype was observed many times. This chain uses TRBV29-1 with TRBJ1-2; D is uncertain. The germline V gene has CDR1 SQVTM and CDR2 ANQGSEA. V lost 7 bases and J 3 bases, leaving 15 bases between the germline ends. CDR3 length: 13 amino acids. The DNA for the CDR3 is TGCAGCGCCTCTGTAGAGGGCTACTATGGCTACACCTTC. It is translated as CSASVEGYYGYTF.